Only a few counts were recorded for the clone carrying this T cell receptor beta chain. Antigen specificity is unknown. The data were obtained in a study of blood T cells in healthy people across ages. As for the study in general: About one barcoded beta molecule per two T cells came from capture by template switching.

Germline V gene sequence: CDR1 SNHLY, CDR2 FYNNEI. The CDR3 covers 13 residues. The ends were cut back, 7 bases at V and 4 bases at J, with 12 bases in the middle. Together with a sample-barcoded 5' primer, a J-beta primer mix was included in a second PCR lasting about 7 to 11 cycles. TCRdb reprocessed the 5' RACE reads with MiXCR, giving one entry per CDR3 protein. The sample shows some 760,000 distinct CDR3 sequences, around 25% of them seen only once. Points from the study as a whole: Greater diversity and more naive CD4+ cells were seen in long-lived donors than in aged donors.

The same sample was also studied in work on T cells of mothers and their children. In that study: In this cohort, donors were a few healthy Caucasian mothers plus their six children. Every mother supplied over 8 million TCR beta CDR3 reads and every child around 3 million.

V and J are TRBV2 and TRBJ2-3; tentatively, D is TRBD2 (5 bases). Sequencing was performed on blood. The receptor's source is a boy aged 5 to 17 in good health. The CDR3 DNA reads as TGTGCCAGCACCGGACTGAGGGCAGATACGCAGTATTTT. It specifies CASTGLRADTQYF.